This TCR beta chain appears in the sequencing data of a study of B cell selection in AIRE deficiency. General observations from the study: In TCRBV usage, CDR3 length and diversity, patient Tconv and Treg cells matched healthy donors. TCRbeta-only data showed 30% to 45% of shared healthy Treg sequences in healthy Tconv. Only around a tenth of more than 3,000 shared Treg sequences were patient-specific; 31.6% healthy-specific.

The sorted conventional CD4 T cells were gated as CD4+CD127+. Method: immunoSEQ multiplex PCR; TCRdb's copy keeps in-frame clones and lacks some. The data hold roughly 24,000 clones, with roughly 96% observed a single time. This CDR3 contains 15 residues. The germline V gene has CDR1 LGHNT and CDR2 FRNRAP. With 6 bases removed from V and 0 bases from J, the gap between germline ends came to 12 bases. Remarks on this clone: The antigen is unknown.

The TCR originated in a human donor in good health. Sequencing was carried out using CD4+CD127+ conventional T cells sorted from PBMCs. The rearrangement joins TRBV12-5 to TRBJ2-1; D may correspond to TRBD1 or TRBD2 (5 bases each). The CDR3 bases are TGTGCTAGTGGCCCCTCTGGGGGCTCCTACAATGAGCAGTTCTTC. As protein: CASGPSGGSYNEQFF. Supplemented by reference TRBV12-5 and TRBJ2-1, the full variable domain reads DARVTQTPRHKVTEMGQEVTMRCQPILGHNTVFWYRQTMMQGLELLAYFRNRAPLDDSGMPKDRFSAEMPDATLATLKIQPSEPRDSAVYFCASGPSGGSYNEQFFGPGTRLTVL.